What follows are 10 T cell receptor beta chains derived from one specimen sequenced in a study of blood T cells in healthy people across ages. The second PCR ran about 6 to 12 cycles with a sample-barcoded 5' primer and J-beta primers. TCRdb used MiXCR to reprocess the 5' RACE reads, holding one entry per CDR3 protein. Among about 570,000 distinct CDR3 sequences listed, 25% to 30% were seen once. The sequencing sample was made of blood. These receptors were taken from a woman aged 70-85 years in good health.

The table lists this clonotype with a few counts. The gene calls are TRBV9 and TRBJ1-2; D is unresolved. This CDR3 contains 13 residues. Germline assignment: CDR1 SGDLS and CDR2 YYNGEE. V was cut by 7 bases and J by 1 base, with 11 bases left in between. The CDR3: CASSTSLNYGYTF. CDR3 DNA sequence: TGTGCCAGCTCGACAAGCCTTAACTATGGCTACACCTTC.

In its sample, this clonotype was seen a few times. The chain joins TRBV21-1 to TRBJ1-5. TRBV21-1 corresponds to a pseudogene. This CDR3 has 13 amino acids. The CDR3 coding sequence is TGTGCCAGCAGCAAAGCTCCGGATCAGCCCCAGCATTTT. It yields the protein CASSKAPDQPQHF.

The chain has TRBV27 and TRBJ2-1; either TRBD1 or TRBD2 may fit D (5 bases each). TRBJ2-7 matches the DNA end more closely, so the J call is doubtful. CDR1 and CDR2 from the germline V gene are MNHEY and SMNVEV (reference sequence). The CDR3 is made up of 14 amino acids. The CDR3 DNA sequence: TGTGCCAGCAGTCCAGGGACGACTTCCTACGAGCAGTACTTC. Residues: CASSPGTTSYEQYF.

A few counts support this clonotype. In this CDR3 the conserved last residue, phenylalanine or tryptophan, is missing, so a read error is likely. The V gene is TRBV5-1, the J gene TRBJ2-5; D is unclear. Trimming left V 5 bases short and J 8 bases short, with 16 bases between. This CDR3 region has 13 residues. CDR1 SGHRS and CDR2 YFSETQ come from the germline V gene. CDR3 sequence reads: CASRSGPEETQYL. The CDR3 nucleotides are TGCGCCAGCAGGTCCGGGCCAGAGGAAACCCAGTACCTC.

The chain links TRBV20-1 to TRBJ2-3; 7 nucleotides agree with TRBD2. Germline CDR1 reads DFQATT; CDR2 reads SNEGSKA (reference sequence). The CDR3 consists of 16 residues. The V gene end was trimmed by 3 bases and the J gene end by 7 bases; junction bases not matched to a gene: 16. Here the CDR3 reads CSASLASGGVRNTQYF. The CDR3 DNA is TGCAGTGCTAGTTTGGCTAGCGGAGGGGTCAGGAATACGCAGTATTTT.

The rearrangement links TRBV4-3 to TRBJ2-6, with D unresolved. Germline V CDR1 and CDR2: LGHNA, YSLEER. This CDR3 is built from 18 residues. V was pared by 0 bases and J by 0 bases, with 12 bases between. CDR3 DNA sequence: TGCGCCAGCAGCCAAGAGCGGCCGCCCTCCTCTGGGGCCAACGTCCTGACTTTC. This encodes CASSQERPPSSGANVLTF.

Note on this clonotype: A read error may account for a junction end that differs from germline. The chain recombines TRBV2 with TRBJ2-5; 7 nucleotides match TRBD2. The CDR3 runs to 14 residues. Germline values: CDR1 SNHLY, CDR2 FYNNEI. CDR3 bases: TGTGCCAGCAGTGAGGGGGGGAACCAAGAGACCCAGTGCTTC. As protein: CASSEGGNQETQCF.

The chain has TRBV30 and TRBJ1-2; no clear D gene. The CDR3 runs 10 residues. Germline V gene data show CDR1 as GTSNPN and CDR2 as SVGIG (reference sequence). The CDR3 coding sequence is TGTACCGGCGGGGACTATGGCTACACCTTC. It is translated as CTGGDYGYTF.

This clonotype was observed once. CDR3 amino acids: CASSPVGQSYEQYF. As DNA, the CDR3 is TGTGCCAGCTCACCCGTGGGGCAGAGCTACGAGCAGTACTTC. The chain carries TRBV18 and TRBJ2-7; D is possibly TRBD1 (5 bases). The CDR3 has 14 amino acids. V shed 3 bases and J shed 3 bases, with 12 bases lying between them. CDR1 is KGHSH and CDR2 is LQKENI in the germline V gene.

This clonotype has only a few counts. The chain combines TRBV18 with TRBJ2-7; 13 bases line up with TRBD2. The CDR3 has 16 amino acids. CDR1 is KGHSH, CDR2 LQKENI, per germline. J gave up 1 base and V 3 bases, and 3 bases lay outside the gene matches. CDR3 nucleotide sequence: TGTGCCAGCTCACCTGGGACTAGCGGGGTTTCCTACGAGCAGTACTTC. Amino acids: CASSPGTSGVSYEQYF.